This T cell receptor beta chain originates from a study of T cell repertoires in cytomegalovirus infection (dated by TCRdb to the late 2010s). Turning to the overall study: Because public TCR beta signatures pointed to carriage of CMV infection together with the matching HLA type, the HLA type of each donor mattered for the analysis. The investigation overall reported the following: The ex vivo response was dominated by HLA-C-restricted CMV-specific TCR beta clonotypes, which also provided the single most frequent clonotype in two of eight donors. Cumulative frequency of public TCR beta family members discriminated carriers of CMV infection plus the relevant HLA type in this cohort and an independent roughly 350-donor cohort.

On this clonotype: No cognate antigen has been identified for it. No much larger clonotype is one base removed from it; base qualities were not supplied.

TCRdb records Illumina HiSeq 1500 as the sequencer. The raw public reads went through TCRdb reprocessing: fastp at Q25, MiXCR clone calling, in-frame beta chains kept. Duplicate CDR3 protein sequences are folded into a single record with the most common DNA and genes. The sample table records 200,000 to 300,000 distinct CDR3 sequences; roughly an eighth of these occur just once. The top ten hold 7.5% to 10% of the sample. V is reduced by 2 bases and J by 0 bases, leaving a spacing of 10 bases between them. According to the germline V gene (reference sequence), CDR1 reads MNHEY and CDR2 reads SMNVEV. Spanning cysteine to phenylalanine, the CDR3 consists of 16 amino acids. Here the CDR3 DNA is all that survives: 48 bases in frame from base 1.

The sequence was collected from a human donor in good health (CMV status not recorded). Some clones in this sample may be carry-over from other donors' samples. This chain joins TRBV27 to TRBJ2-2, with TRBD1 as a weak D call on 6 bases. Sequenced sample: PBMCs. The CDR3 protein is CASSLENRANTGELFF. DNA sequence: TGTGCCAGCAGTTTAGAGAACAGGGCGAACACCGGGGAGCTGTTTTTT.